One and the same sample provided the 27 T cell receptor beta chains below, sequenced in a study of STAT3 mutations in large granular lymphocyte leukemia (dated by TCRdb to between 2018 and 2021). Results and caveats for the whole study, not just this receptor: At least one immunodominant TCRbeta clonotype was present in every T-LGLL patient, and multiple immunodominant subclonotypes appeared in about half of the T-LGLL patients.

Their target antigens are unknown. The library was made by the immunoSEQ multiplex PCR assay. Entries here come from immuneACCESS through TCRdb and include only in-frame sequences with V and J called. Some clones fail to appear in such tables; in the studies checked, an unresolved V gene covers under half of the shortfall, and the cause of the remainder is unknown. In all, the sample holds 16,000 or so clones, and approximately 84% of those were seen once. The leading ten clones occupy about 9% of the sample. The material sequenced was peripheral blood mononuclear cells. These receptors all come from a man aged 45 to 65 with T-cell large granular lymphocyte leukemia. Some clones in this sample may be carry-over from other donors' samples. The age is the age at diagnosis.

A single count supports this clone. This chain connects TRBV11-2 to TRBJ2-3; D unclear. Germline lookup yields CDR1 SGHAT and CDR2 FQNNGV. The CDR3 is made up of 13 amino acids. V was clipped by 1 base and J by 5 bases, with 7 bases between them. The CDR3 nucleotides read TGTGCCAGCAGCTTAGGTATACTAGATACGCAGTATTTT. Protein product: CASSLGILDTQYF. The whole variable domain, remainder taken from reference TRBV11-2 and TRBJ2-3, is EAGVAQSPRYKIIEKRQSVAFWCNPISGHATLYWYQQILGQGPKLLIQFQNNGVVDDSQLPKDRFSAERLKGVDSTLKIQPAKLEDSAVYLCASSLGILDTQYFGPGTRLTVL.

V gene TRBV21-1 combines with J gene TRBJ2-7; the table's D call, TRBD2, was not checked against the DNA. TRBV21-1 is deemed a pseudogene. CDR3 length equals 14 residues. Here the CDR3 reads CASSGGPPSYEQYF. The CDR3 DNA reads TGTGCCAGCTCGGGAGGGCCCCCGTCTTACGAGCAGTACTTC.

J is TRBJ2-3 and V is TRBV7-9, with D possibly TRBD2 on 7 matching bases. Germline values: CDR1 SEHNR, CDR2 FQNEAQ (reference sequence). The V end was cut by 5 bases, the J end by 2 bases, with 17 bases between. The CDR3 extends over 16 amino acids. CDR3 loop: CASSQFGGPLTDTQYF. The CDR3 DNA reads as TGTGCCAGCAGCCAATTCGGGGGGCCACTCACAGATACGCAGTATTTT.

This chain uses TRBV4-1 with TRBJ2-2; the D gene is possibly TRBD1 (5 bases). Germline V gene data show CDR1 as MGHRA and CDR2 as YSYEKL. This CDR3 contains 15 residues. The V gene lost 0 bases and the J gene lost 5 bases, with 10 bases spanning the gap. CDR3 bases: TGCGCCAGCAGCCAAGACGCAGGGTATACCGGGGAGCTGTTTTTT. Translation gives CASSQDAGYTGELFF.

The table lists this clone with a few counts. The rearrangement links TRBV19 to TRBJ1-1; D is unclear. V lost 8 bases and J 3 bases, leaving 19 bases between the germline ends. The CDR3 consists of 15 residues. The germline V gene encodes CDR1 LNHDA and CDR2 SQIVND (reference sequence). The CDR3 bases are TGTGCCAGTCGCTCCGGGGTCTCATTTTACACTGAAGCTTTCTTT. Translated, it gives CASRSGVSFYTEAFF.

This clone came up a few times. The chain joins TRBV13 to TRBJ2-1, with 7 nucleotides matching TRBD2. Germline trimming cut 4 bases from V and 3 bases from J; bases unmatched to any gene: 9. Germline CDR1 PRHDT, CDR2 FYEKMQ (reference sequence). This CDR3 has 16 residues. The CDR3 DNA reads TGTGCCAGCAGCTCGCGATGGGGCGGGAGCTACAATGAGCAGTTCTTC. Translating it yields CASSSRWGGSYNEQFF.

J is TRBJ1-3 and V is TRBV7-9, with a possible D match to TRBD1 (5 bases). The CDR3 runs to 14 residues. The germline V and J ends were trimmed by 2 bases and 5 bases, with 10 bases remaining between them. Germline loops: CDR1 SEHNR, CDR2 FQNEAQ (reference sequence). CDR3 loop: CASSLSDSRNTIYF. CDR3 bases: TGTGCCAGCAGCTTATCCGACAGTCGAAACACCATATATTTT. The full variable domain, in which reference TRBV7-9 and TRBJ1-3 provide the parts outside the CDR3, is DTGVSQNPRHKITKRGQNVTFRCDPISEHNRLYWYRQTLGQGPEFLTYFQNEAQLEKSRLLSDRFSAERPKGSFSTLEIQRTEQGDSAMYLCASSLSDSRNTIYFGEGSWLTVV.

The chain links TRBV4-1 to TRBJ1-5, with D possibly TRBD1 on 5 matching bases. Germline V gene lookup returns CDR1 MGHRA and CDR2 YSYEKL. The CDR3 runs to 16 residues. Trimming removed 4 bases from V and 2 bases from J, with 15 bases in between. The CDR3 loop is CASSLRPARGNQPQHF. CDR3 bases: TGCGCCAGCAGCCTCCGGCCGGCCAGGGGCAATCAGCCCCAGCATTTT.

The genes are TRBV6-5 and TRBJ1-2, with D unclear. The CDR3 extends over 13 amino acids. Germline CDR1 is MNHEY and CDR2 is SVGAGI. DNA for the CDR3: TGTGCTTGCGGGGAGGCCCGTAACTATGGCTACACCTTC. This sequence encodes CACGEARNYGYTF.

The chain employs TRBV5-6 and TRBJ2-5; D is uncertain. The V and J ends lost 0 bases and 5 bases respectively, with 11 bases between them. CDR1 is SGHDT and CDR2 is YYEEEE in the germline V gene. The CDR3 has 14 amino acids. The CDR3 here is CASSLASAGETQYF. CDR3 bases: TGTGCCAGCAGCTTGGCCTCCGCCGGGGAGACCCAGTACTTC.

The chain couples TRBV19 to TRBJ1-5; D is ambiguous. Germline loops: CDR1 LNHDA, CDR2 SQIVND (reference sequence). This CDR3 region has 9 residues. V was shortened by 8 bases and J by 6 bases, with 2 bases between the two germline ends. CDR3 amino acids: CASGQPQHF. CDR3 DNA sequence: TGTGCCAGTGGTCAGCCCCAGCATTTT.

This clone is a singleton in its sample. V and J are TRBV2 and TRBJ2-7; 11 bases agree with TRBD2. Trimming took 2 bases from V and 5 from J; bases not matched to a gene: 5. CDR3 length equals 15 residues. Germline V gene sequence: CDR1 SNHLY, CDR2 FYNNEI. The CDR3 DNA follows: TGTGCCAGCAGTGAACAGACTAGCGGGGTGAACGAGCAGTACTTC. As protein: CASSEQTSGVNEQYF.

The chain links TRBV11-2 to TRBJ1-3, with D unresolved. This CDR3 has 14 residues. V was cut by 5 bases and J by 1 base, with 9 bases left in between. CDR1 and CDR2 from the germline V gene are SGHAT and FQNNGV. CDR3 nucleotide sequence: TGTGCCAGCAGCAGCCGCGGGTCTGGAAACACCATATATTTT. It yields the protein CASSSRGSGNTIYF.

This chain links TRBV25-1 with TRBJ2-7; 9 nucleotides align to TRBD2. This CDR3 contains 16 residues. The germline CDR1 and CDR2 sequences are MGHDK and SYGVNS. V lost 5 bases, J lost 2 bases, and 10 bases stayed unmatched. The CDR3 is CASSNGAASGAYEQYF. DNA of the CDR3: TGTGCCAGCAGTAATGGGGCGGCTAGCGGGGCCTACGAGCAGTACTTC.

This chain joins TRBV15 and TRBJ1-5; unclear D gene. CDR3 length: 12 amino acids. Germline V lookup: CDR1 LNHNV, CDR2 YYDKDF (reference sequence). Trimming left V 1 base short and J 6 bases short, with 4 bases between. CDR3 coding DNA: TGTGCCACCAGCAGAGGCGGTCAGCCCCAGCATTTT. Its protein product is CATSRGGQPQHF.

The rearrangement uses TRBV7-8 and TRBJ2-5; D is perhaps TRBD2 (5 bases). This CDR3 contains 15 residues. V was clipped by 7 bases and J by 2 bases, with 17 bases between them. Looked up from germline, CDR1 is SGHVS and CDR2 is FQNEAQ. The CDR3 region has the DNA TGTGCCAGCATCCGGCGGGTGATACCGCAAGAGACCCAGTACTTC. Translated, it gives CASIRRVIPQETQYF.

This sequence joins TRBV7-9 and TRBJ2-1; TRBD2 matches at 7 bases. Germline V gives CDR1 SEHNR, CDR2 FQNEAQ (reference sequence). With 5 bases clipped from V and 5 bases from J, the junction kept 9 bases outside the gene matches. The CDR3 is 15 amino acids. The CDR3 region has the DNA TGTGCCAGCAGCCCGAGAAGGGACTACCACAATGAGCAGTTCTTC. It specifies CASSPRRDYHNEQFF.

In DNA form, the CDR3 reads TGCAGCGTTGAAGTACAAGAGACCCAGTACTTC. Its protein product is CSVEVQETQYF. This chain joins TRBV29-1 and TRBJ2-5; no clear D gene. Germline assignment: CDR1 SQVTM and CDR2 ANQGSEA. The V end was cut by 1 base, the J end by 2 bases, with 2 bases between. The CDR3 is 11 residues long.

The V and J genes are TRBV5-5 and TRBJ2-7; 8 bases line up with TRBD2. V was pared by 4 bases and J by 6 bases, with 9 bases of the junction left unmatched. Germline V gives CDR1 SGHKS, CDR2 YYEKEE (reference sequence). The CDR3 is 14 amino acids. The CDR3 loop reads CASSRSGREGEQYF. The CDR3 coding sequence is TGTGCCAGCAGCCGATCCGGACGGGAGGGCGAGCAGTACTTC.

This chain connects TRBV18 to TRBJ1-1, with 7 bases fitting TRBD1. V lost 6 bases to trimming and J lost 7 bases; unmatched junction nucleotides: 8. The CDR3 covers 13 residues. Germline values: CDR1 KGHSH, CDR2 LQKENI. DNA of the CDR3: TGTGCCAGCTCGCCTACAGGGGTCGGTGAAGCTTTCTTT. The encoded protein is CASSPTGVGEAFF.

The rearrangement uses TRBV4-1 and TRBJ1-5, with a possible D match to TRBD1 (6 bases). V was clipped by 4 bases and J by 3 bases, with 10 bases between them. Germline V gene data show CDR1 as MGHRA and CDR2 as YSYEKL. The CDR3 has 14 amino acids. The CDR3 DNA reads TGCGCCAGCAGCCCTTGGACAGACAATCAGCCCCAGCATTTT. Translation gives CASSPWTDNQPQHF.

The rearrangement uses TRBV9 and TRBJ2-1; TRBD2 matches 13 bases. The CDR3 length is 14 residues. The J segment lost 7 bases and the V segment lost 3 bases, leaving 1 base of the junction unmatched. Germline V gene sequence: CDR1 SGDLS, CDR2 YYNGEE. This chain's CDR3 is CASSGTSGSNEQFF. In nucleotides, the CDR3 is TGTGCCAGCAGCGGGACTAGCGGGAGTAATGAGCAGTTCTTC. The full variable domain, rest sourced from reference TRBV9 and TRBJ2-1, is DSGVTQTPKHLITATGQRVTLRCSPRSGDLSVYWYQQSLDQGLQFLIQYYNGEERAKGNILERFSAQQFPDLHSELNLSSLELGDSALYFCASSGTSGSNEQFFGPGTRLTVL.

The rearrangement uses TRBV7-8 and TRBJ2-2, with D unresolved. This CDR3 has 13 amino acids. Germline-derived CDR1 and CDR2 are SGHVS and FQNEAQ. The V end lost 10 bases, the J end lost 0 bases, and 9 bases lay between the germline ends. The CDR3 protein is CATGRTNTGELFF. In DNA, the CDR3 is TGTGCCACTGGACGGACGAACACCGGGGAGCTGTTTTTT.

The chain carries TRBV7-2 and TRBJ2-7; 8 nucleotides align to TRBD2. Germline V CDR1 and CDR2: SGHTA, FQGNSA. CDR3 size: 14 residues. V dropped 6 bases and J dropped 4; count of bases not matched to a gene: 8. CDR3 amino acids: CASSSVAGSYEQYF. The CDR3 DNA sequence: TGTGCCAGCAGTTCGGTAGCGGGGTCTTACGAGCAGTACTTC.

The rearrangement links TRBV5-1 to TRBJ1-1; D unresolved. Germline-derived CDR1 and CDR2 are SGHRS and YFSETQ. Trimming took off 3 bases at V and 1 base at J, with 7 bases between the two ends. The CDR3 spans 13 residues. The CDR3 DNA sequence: TGCGCCAGCAGCTCCTCCGGGAACACTGAAGCTTTCTTT. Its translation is CASSSSGNTEAFF. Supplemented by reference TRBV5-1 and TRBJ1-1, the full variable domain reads KAGVTQTPRYLIKTRGQQVTLSCSPISGHRSVSWYQQTPGQGLQFLFEYFSETQRNKGNFPGRFSGRQFSNSRSEMNVSTLELGDSALYLCASSSSGNTEAFFGQGTRLTVV.

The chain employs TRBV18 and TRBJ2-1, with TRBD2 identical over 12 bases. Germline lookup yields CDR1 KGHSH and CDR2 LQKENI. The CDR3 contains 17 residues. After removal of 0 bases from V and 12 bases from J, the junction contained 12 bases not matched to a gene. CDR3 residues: CASSPPTSGRSPEGQFF. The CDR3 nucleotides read TGTGCCAGCTCACCACCCACTAGCGGGAGGAGTCCTGAGGGGCAGTTCTTC.

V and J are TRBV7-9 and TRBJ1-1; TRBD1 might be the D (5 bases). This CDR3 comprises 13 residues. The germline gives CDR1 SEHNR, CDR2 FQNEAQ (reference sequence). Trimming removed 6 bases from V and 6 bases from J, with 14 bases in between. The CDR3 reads CASRPQGGAEAFF. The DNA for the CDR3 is TGTGCCAGCAGGCCTCAGGGCGGCGCTGAAGCTTTCTTT.